The source of this TCR beta chain is a study of T cell repertoires in cytomegalovirus infection. Findings and caveats of the study: The study found HLA-C-restricted CMV-specific TCR beta clonotypes dominating the ex vivo response.

Each CDR3 protein is one row after TCRdb ran MiXCR on the reads. The sample has tens of thousands of distinct CDR3 sequences, 4% seen once; the top ten hold 22%. The CDR3 spans 15 residues. This clonotype was seen many times. Antigen: not known. One end of the junction does not line up with germline, which may come from a read error. The sample was PBMCs. This clonotype was obtained from a human donor in good health (CMV status not recorded). Some clones in this sample may be carry-over from other donors' samples. The genes are TRBV5-3 and TRBJ2-7, with D perhaps assigned TRBD1 or TRBD2 (6 bases each). TRBV5-3 is reported as an ORF; its role is uncertain. The CDR3 is CASSSEGTIAYEQYF. The CDR3 DNA reads TGTGCCAGCAGCTCGGAGGGGACAATCGCCTACGAGCAGTACTTC.